The clone carrying this T cell receptor (beta chain) was counted a few times. Antigen: not known. The CDR3 runs 13 residues. The trim removed 4 bases at V and 8 bases at J, leaving 7 bases unmatched. In germline, CDR1 is SGHRS, CDR2 YFSETQ. Constant-segment-primed 5'RACE gave TCR alpha and TCR beta cDNA libraries with sample barcodes and UMIs. TCRdb ran MiXCR on the 5' RACE reads and lists one entry per CDR3 protein. The data show about 120,000 distinct CDR3 sequences, more than 15% seen once. The data derive from a study of T-cell memory formation after mild COVID-19. Study-level points and caveats: CD4+ contracting clones were mainly CM and EM; CD8+ ones, EMRA. CD4/CD8 balance held among clones contracting day 15 to 85, and later expanders leaned CD4+.

This TCR was sampled from an adult woman who had mild COVID-19 (a few samples of this study predate the infection). Cell type and time point are not known. The chain links TRBV5-1 to TRBJ1-2, with 8 nucleotides matching TRBD1. What was sequenced was PBMCs or a T cell subset sorted from them (not recorded which). CDR3 sequence reads: CASSLQGEPGYTF. Written as DNA, the CDR3 is TGCGCCAGCAGCCTACAGGGGGAACCGGGCTACACCTTC.